The 4 T cell receptor beta chains below all came from one sample that was sequenced in a study of prognosis after radiotherapy for stage I lung cancer. Amplification of TCR beta CDR3 from genomic DNA used two-round multiplex PCR. Primers targeting each individual TRBV and TRBJ gene were applied in first-round PCR. MiXCR, run by TCRdb on the multiplex PCR reads, gives a single entry per CDR3 protein. This sample has about 25,000 distinct CDR3 sequences, with more than 35% found just once. The material was PBMCs, obtained before or after stereotactic body radiation therapy (not recorded which). The receptors come from a donor aged 50 or older with non-small cell lung cancer.

V and J are TRBV25-1 and TRBJ2-1; 10 positions agree with TRBD2. Trimming took 4 bases from V and 9 from J; bases not matched to a gene: 6. The CDR3 consists of 14 residues. Germline values: CDR1 MGHDK, CDR2 SYGVNS. The CDR3 loop reads CASSGLAGVGEQFF. DNA for the CDR3: TGTGCCAGCAGTGGGCTAGCGGGAGTAGGTGAGCAGTTCTTC.

The V gene is TRBV20-1, the J gene TRBJ1-1; the D gene is possibly TRBD1 (5 bases). With 3 bases removed from V and 3 bases from J, the gap between germline ends came to 17 bases. The CDR3 sequence is 15 residues long. Germline CDR1 DFQATT, CDR2 SNEGSKA (reference sequence). The CDR3, as DNA: TGCAGTGCTAGCGGGCACGGGGGGTTGGACACTGAAGCTTTCTTT. Its protein product is CSASGHGGLDTEAFF.

There are many counts of this clonotype. The V gene is TRBV25-1, the J gene TRBJ2-1; D tentatively fits TRBD1 or TRBD2 (5 bases each). CDR3 length: 16 amino acids. V lost 5 bases, J lost 2 bases, and 16 bases lay in between. CDR1 is MGHDK and CDR2 is SYGVNS in the germline V gene. In nucleotides, the CDR3 is TGTGCCAGCAGTCCTATGAGGGGAGATACCTACAATGAGCAGTTCTTC. Its translation: CASSPMRGDTYNEQFF.

This clonotype was counted ten times or more. The J gene is TRBJ2-3, the V gene TRBV24-1, with D perhaps matching TRBD1 or TRBD2 (5 bases each). The CDR3 has 15 amino acids. Germline V gene lookup returns CDR1 KGHDR and CDR2 SFDVKD. Trimming pared 4 bases from V and 6 bases from J, leaving 16 bases between. As DNA, the CDR3 is TGTGCCACCAGTGACCCCGAGGGGTCAGGGGATACGCAGTATTTT. Translated, it gives CATSDPEGSGDTQYF.